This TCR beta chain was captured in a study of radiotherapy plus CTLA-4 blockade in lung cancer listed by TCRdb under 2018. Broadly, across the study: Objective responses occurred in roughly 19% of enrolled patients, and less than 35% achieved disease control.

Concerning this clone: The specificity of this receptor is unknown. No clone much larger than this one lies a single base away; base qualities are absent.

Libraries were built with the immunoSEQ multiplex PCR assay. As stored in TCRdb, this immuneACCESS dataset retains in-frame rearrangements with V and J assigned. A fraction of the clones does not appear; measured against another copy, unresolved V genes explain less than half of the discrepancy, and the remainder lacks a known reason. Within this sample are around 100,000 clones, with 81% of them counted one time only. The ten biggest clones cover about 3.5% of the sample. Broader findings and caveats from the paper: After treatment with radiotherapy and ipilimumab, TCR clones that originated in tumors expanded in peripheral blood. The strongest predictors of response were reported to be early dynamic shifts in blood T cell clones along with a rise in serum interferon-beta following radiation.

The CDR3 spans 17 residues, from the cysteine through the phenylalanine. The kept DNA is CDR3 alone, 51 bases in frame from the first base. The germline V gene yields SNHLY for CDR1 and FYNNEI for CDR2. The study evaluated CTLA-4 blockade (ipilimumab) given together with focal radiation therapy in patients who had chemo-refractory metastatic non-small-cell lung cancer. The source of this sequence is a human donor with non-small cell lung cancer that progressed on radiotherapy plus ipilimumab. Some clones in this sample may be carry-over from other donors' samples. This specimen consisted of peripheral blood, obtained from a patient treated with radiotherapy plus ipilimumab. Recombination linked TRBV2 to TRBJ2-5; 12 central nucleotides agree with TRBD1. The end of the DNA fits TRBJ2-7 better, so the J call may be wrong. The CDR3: CASSTGTGGVMVYEQYF. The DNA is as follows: TGTGCCAGCAGTACCGGGACAGGGGGCGTAATGGTCTACGAGCAGTACTTC.